The clone carrying this TCR beta chain turned up a few times. The use of a sample-barcoded 5' primer and a J-beta primer mix characterized a second PCR of about 6 to 12 cycles. TCRdb independently ran MiXCR on the 5' RACE reads; one entry per CDR3 protein. Of nearly 800,000 distinct CDR3 sequences listed, more than 55% are singletons. This entry comes from a study of blood T cells in healthy people across ages. The CDR3 runs 15 residues. Between the trimmed V and J ends, which lost 1 base and 3 bases, there was a span of 13 bases. Germline CDR1 is MGHRA and CDR2 is YSYEKL. V and J are TRBV4-1 and TRBJ2-7; D is possibly TRBD2 (5 bases). This clonotype was obtained from a man aged 35 to 55 in good health. The material sequenced was blood. The CDR3 region has the DNA TGCGCCAGCAGCCAAGTAAGTGAGGGATACTACGAGCAGTACTTC. It translates to CASSQVSEGYYEQYF.